These T cell receptor beta chains were read from a single sample in a study of cytomegalovirus exposure and HLA in healthy donors. Only in-frame clones appear in the TCRdb table, and some are missing; sequencing was by immunoSEQ multiplex PCR. The sample lists under 200,000 clones; approximately 80% were seen once. The sample was PBMCs. These receptor sequences come from a man aged 60-69 years in good health and CMV-seronegative. The CDR3 runs from the conserved cysteine through the conserved F or W. D genes are given only for firm matches. Size is omitted from some rows. Given values are once, few, many or a class for expanded clones.

v_gene: TRBV6-1; abundance: NA; j_gene: TRBJ2-2; d_gene: NA; CDR3nt: TGTGCCAGCAGCGTGGCGGGGTTCCTCCCCGGGGAGCTGTTTTTT; CDR3aa: CASSVAGFLPGELFF
v_gene: TRBV6-6; abundance: NA; j_gene: TRBJ2-7; d_gene: TRBD2; CDR3nt: TGTGCCAGCAGTCCAAGGACTAGCGGGAGTCTCGAGCAGTACTTC; CDR3aa: CASSPRTSGSLEQYF
v_gene: TRBV2; abundance: NA; j_gene: TRBJ2-3; d_gene: NA; CDR3nt: TGTGCCGCCAAGAAGGGGATTGCCACAGATACGCAGTATTTT; CDR3aa: CAAKKGIATDTQYF
v_gene: TRBV7-9; abundance: few; j_gene: TRBJ1-5; d_gene: NA; CDR3nt: TGTGCCAGCAGCCCAGGTTCCTATCAGCCCCAGCATTTT; CDR3aa: CASSPGSYQPQHF
v_gene: TRBV28; abundance: NA; j_gene: TRBJ2-7; d_gene: TRBD2; CDR3nt: TGTGCCAGCAGTACACAACTAGCGGGAGTGTACGAGCAGTACTTC; CDR3aa: CASSTQLAGVYEQYF
v_gene: TRBV19; abundance: NA; j_gene: TRBJ1-4; d_gene: NA; CDR3nt: TGTGCCAGTACCCAGGGCGTGACTAATGAAAAACTGTTTTTT; CDR3aa: CASTQGVTNEKLFF
v_gene: TRBV5-8; abundance: NA; j_gene: TRBJ2-1; d_gene: NA; CDR3nt: TGTGCCAGCAGCGTCACCGGAGGCAATGAGCAGTTCTTC; CDR3aa: CASSVTGGNEQFF
v_gene: TRBV4-2; abundance: NA; j_gene: TRBJ2-7; d_gene: NA; CDR3nt: TGTGCCAGCAGCCAAGATCCCAGCGCGAGACCCTACGAGCAGTACTTC; CDR3aa: CASSQDPSARPYEQYF
v_gene: TRBV29-1; abundance: NA; j_gene: TRBJ1-1; d_gene: TRBD1; CDR3nt: TGCAGCGTTGGGACAGGGGGCCTGGACTCGACTGAAGCTTTCTTT; CDR3aa: CSVGTGGLDSTEAFF
v_gene: TRBV19; abundance: NA; j_gene: TRBJ2-1; d_gene: NA; CDR3nt: TGTGCCAGTAGAGGTGGTGGGAGCGTCTCCTACAATGAGCAGTTCTTC; CDR3aa: CASRGGGSVSYNEQFF
v_gene: TRBV13; abundance: few; j_gene: TRBJ1-5; d_gene: NA; CDR3nt: TGTGCCAGCAGCTTAGGACAGGCCAATCAGCCCCAGCATTTT; CDR3aa: CASSLGQANQPQHF
v_gene: TRBV5-1; abundance: NA; j_gene: TRBJ1-5; d_gene: NA; CDR3nt: TGCGCCAGCAGCTTGGCGGGGAGAGATCAGCCCCAGCATTTT; CDR3aa: CASSLAGRDQPQHF
v_gene: TRBV5-4; abundance: NA; j_gene: TRBJ1-2; d_gene: NA; CDR3nt: TGTGCCAGCAGCTTGGGGGGGGTTCCAGGGAACATCTATGGCTACACCTTC; CDR3aa: CASSLGGVPGNIYGYTF
v_gene: TRBV2; abundance: once; j_gene: TRBJ2-4; d_gene: TRBD1; CDR3nt: TGTGCCAGCAGATCCCGCGGCCCGGACAGGGCGGTTACCGAGGGCATTCAGTACTTC; CDR3aa: CASRSRGPDRAVTEGIQYF
v_gene: TRBV6-1; abundance: NA; j_gene: TRBJ1-1; d_gene: TRBD1; CDR3nt: TGTGCCAGCGCGAAGGGGGGCAGGGGGTACACTGAAGCTTTCTTT; CDR3aa: CASAKGGRGYTEAFF
v_gene: TRBV7-8; abundance: few; j_gene: TRBJ1-6; d_gene: NA; CDR3nt: TGTGCCAGCAGCTTAGGAGGGTCCAATTCACCCCTCCACTTT; CDR3aa: CASSLGGSNSPLHF
v_gene: TRBV27; abundance: NA; j_gene: TRBJ1-2; d_gene: NA; CDR3nt: TGTGCCAGCAGTTTGGCTCAGGGTGGTGGCTACACCTTC; CDR3aa: CASSLAQGGGYTF
v_gene: TRBV19; abundance: few; j_gene: TRBJ1-1; d_gene: TRBD1; CDR3nt: TGTGCCAGTAGCCGTGGGGTCGGGACAGGGAAAATGAACACTGAAGCTTTCTTT; CDR3aa: CASSRGVGTGKMNTEAFF
v_gene: TRBV5-6; abundance: NA; j_gene: TRBJ1-2; d_gene: TRBD1; CDR3nt: TGTGCCAGCAGCTTGAAAGGGGGCGGACGTGGCTACCCCTTC; CDR3aa: CASSLKGGGRGYPF
v_gene: TRBV5-1; abundance: NA; j_gene: TRBJ2-1; d_gene: TRBD1; CDR3nt: TGCGCCAGCAGCCGCATGGGACAGGGCACCTACAATGAGCAGTTCTTC; CDR3aa: CASSRMGQGTYNEQFF
v_gene: TRBV7-3; abundance: NA; j_gene: TRBJ1-1; d_gene: NA; CDR3nt: TGTGCCAGCAGCTTAGAGGGTAACACTGAAGCTTTCTTT; CDR3aa: CASSLEGNTEAFF
v_gene: TRBV11-3; abundance: NA; j_gene: TRBJ2-3; d_gene: NA; CDR3nt: TGTGCCAGCAGCTACGTAGTCACAGATACGCAGTATTTT; CDR3aa: CASSYVVTDTQYF
v_gene: TRBV29-1; abundance: NA; j_gene: TRBJ2-7; d_gene: TRBD1; CDR3nt: TGCAGCGTTTCCGGGACAGGGTCGATACAGTACTTC; CDR3aa: CSVSGTGSIQYF
v_gene: TRBV28; abundance: NA; j_gene: TRBJ1-5; d_gene: NA; CDR3nt: TGTGCCACCGCGGACGGAGGTCAGCCCCAGCATTTT; CDR3aa: CATADGGQPQHF
v_gene: TRBV2; abundance: NA; j_gene: TRBJ2-5; d_gene: NA; CDR3nt: TGTGCCAGCAGTCCCCAGGGACAAGAGACCCAGTACTTC; CDR3aa: CASSPQGQETQYF
v_gene: TRBV9; abundance: NA; j_gene: TRBJ2-4; d_gene: NA; CDR3nt: TGTGCCAGCAGCGTAGCAGGGCAGACTAAAAACATTCAGTACTTC; CDR3aa: CASSVAGQTKNIQYF
v_gene: TRBV7-2; abundance: once; j_gene: TRBJ2-1; d_gene: TRBD2; CDR3nt: TGTGCCAGCAGCTTAGTAGCGGGAGGGGGCAATGAGCAGTTCTTC; CDR3aa: CASSLVAGGGNEQFF
v_gene: TRBV18; abundance: NA; j_gene: TRBJ2-1; d_gene: NA; CDR3nt: TGTGCCAGCTCACCACTCGATGAGCAGTTCTTC; CDR3aa: CASSPLDEQFF
v_gene: TRBV6-5; abundance: NA; j_gene: TRBJ1-5; d_gene: NA; CDR3nt: TGTGCCAGCAGTTCCATCACGGGGGTTGGCAATCAGCCCCAGAATTTT; CDR3aa: CASSSITGVGNQPQNF
v_gene: TRBV11-2; abundance: NA; j_gene: TRBJ1-4; d_gene: NA; CDR3nt: TGTGCCAGCAGCCGCCGAGGACAGACGAATGAAAAACTGTTTTTT; CDR3aa: CASSRRGQTNEKLFF
v_gene: TRBV7-2; abundance: once; j_gene: TRBJ1-5; d_gene: NA; CDR3nt: TGTGCCAGCAGCTTACAGGGTTTTGCTCAGCCCCAGCATTTT; CDR3aa: CASSLQGFAQPQHF
v_gene: TRBV5-6; abundance: NA; j_gene: TRBJ1-6; d_gene: NA; CDR3nt: TGTGCCAGCAGCCCGACAGCAACCAATTCACCCCTCCACTTT; CDR3aa: CASSPTATNSPLHF
v_gene: TRBV27; abundance: NA; j_gene: TRBJ1-2; d_gene: NA; CDR3nt: TGTGCCAGCAGTATTCAGGGCAGCTATGGCTACACCTTC; CDR3aa: CASSIQGSYGYTF
v_gene: TRBV19; abundance: NA; j_gene: TRBJ2-2; d_gene: NA; CDR3nt: TGTGCCAGTACCCCTCGGGCGGGGGCACTGGGCACCGGGGAGCTGTTTTTT; CDR3aa: CASTPRAGALGTGELFF
v_gene: TRBV7-6; abundance: NA; j_gene: TRBJ2-7; d_gene: TRBD1; CDR3nt: TGTGCCAGCAGCTGGGGACAGGGGGTATCCGAGCAGTACTTC; CDR3aa: CASSWGQGVSEQYF